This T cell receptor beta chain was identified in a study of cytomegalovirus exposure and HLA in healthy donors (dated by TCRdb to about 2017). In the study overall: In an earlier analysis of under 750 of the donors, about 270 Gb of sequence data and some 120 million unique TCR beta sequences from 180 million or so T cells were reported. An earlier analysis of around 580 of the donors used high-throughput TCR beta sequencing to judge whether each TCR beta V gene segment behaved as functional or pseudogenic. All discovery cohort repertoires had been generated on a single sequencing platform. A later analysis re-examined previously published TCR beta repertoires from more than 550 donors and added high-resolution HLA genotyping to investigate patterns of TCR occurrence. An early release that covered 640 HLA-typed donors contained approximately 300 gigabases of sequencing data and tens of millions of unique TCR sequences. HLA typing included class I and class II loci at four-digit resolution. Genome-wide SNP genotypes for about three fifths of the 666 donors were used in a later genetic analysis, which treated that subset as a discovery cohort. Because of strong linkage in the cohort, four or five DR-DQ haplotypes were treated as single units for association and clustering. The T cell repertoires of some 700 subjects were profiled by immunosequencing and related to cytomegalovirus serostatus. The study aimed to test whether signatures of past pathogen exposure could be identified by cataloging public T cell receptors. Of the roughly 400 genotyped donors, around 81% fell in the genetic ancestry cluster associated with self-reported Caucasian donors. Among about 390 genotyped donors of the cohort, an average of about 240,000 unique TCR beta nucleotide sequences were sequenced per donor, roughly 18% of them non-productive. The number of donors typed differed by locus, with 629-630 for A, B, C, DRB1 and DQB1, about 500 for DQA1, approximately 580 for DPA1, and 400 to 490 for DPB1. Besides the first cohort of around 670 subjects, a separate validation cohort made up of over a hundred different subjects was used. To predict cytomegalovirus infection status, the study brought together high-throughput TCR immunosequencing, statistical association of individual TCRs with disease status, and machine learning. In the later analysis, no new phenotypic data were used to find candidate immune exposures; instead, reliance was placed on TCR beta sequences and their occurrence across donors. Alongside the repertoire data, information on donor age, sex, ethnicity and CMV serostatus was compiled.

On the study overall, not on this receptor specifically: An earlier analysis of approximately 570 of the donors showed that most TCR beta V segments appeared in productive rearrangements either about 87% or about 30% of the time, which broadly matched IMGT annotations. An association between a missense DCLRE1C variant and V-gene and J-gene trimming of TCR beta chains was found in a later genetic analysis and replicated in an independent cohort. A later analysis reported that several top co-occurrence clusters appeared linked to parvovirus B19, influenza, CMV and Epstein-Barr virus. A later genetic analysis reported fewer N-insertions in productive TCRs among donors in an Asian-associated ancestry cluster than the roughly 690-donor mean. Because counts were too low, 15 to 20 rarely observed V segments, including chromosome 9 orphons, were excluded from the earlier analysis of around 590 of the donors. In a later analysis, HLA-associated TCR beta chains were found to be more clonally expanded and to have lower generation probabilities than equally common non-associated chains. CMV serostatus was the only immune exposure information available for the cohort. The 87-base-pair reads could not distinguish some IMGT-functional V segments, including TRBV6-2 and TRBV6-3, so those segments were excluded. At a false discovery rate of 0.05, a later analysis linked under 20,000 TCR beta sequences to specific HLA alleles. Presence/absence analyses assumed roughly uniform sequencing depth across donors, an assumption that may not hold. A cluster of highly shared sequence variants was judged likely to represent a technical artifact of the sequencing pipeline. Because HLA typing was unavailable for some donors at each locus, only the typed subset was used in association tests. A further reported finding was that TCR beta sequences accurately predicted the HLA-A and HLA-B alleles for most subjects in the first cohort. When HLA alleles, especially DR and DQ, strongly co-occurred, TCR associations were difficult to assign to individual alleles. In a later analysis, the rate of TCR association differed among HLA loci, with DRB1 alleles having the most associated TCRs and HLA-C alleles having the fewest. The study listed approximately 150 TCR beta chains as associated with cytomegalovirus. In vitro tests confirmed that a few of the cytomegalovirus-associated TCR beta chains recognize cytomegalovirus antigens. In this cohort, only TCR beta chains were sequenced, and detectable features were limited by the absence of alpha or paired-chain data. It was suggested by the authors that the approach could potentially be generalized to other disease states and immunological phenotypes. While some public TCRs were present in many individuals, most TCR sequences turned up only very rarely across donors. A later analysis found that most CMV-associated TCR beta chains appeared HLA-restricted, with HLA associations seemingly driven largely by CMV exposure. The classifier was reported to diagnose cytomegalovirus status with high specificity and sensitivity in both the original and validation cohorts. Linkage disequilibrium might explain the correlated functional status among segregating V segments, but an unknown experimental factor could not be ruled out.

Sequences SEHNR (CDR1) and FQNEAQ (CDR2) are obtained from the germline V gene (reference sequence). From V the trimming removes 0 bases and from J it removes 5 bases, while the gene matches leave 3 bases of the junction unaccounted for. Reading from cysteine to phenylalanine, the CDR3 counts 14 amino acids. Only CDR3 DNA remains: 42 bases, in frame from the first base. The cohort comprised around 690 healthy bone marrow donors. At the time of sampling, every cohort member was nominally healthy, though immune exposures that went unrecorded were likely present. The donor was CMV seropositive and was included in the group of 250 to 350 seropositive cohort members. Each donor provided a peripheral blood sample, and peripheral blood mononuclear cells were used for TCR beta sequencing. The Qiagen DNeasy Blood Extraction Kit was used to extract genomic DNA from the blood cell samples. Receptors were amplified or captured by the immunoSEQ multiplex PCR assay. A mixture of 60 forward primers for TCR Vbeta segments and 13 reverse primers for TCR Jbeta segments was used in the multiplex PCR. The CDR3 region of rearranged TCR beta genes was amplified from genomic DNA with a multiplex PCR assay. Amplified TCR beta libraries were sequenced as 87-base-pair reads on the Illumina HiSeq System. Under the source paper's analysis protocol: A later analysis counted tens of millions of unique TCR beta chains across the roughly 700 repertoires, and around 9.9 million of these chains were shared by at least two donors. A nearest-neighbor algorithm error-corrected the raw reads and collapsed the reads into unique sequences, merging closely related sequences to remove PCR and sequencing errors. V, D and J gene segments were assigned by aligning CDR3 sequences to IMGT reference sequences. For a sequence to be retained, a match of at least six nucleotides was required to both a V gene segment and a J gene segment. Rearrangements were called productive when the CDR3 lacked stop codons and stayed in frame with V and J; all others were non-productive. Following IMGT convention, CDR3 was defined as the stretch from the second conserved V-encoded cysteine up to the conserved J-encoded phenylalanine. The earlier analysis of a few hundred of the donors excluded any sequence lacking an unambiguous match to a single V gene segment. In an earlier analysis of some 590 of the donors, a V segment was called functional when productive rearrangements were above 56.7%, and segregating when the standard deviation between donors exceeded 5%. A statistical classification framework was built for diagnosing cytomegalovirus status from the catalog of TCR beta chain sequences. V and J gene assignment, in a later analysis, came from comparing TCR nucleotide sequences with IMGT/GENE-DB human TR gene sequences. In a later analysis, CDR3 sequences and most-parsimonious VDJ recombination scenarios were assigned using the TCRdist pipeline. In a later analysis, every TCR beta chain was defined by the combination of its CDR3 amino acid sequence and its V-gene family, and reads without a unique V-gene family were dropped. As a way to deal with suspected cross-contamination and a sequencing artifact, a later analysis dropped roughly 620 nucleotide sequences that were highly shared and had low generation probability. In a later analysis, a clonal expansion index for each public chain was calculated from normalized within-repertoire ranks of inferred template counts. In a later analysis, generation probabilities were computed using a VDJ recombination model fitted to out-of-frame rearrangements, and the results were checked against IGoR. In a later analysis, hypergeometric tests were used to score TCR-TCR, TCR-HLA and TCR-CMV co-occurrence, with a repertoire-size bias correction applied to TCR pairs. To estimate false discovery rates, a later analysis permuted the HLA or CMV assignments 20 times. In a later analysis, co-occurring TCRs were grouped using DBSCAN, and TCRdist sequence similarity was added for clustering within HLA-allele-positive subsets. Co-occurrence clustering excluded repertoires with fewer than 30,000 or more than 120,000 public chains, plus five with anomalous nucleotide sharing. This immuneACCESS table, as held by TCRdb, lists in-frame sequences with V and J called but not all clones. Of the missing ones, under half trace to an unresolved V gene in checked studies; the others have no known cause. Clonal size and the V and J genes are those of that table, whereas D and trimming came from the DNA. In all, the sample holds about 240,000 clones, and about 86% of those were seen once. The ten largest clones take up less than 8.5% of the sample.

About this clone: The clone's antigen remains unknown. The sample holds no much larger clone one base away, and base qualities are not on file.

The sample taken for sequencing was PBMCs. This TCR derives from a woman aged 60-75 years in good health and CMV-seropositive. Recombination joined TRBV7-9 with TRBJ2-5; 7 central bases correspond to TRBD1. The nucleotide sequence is TGTGCCAGCAGCTTAGCAGACAGGGTTGAGACCCAGTACTTC. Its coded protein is CASSLADRVETQYF.